This TCR beta chain emerged from a study of CD8 T cells in Susac syndrome. cDNA came from approximately 0.5 to 1 ug RNA primed by random hexamers. TCRdb processed the immunoSEQ multiplex PCR reads anew with MiXCR; each CDR3 protein has one entry. The table has 95,000 to 150,000 distinct CDR3 sequences, about 95% seen once. The CDR3 contains 14 residues. The trim removed 5 bases at V and 3 bases at J, leaving 4 bases unmatched. Germline CDR1 and CDR2: SEHNR and FQNEAQ (reference sequence). The rearrangement links TRBV7-9 to TRBJ1-1; 9 nucleotides align to TRBD1. The receptor was derived from a human donor with Susac syndrome. The material sequenced was CD8+ T cells from PBMCs. CDR3 DNA: TGTGCCAGCAGCCCCGACAGGGGGGACACTGAAGCTTTCTTT. Translated, it gives CASSPDRGDTEAFF.